Listed below are T cell receptor beta chains from one sample, sequenced in a study of spatial heterogeneity in lung cancer. TCRdb re-called the 5' RACE reads with MiXCR, one entry per CDR3 protein. The repertoire holds some 8,200 distinct CDR3 sequences, with about 7.7% as singletons. Here the sequenced sample was lung tumor tissue, taken at surgery. The receptors were gathered from a male donor with early-stage non-small cell lung cancer. The CDR3 runs from the conserved cysteine through the conserved F or W. Fields, in order: CDR3 length, V gene, clone size, D gene, J gene, CDR3 DNA, CDR3 protein. The D gene is left open where the match is weak. Clone size appears in some rows only: once, few, many, or a class for an expanded clone.

CDR3 length: 15; V gene: TRBV25-1; clone size: .; D gene: TRBD1; J gene: TRBJ1-2; CDR3 DNA: TGTGCCAGCAGTGTTCCAGGACAGGGTGGCTATGGCTACACCTTC; CDR3 protein: CASSVPGQGGYGYTF
CDR3 length: 13; V gene: TRBV10-3; clone size: .; D gene: .; J gene: TRBJ2-7; CDR3 DNA: TGTGCCATCAGTCCGACCCAAAACTACGAGCAGTACTTC; CDR3 protein: CAISPTQNYEQYF
CDR3 length: 15; V gene: TRBV4-2; clone size: medium-sized; D gene: TRBD1; J gene: TRBJ2-5; CDR3 DNA: TGTGCCAGCAGCCGTTCCGGGACAGGGAGCGAGACCCAGTACTTC; CDR3 protein: CASSRSGTGSETQYF
CDR3 length: 14; V gene: TRBV7-2; clone size: many; D gene: .; J gene: TRBJ2-5; CDR3 DNA: TGTGCCAGCACCAATGGACGGGCCGGAGAGACCCAGTACTTC; CDR3 protein: CASTNGRAGETQYF
CDR3 length: 15; V gene: TRBV5-1; clone size: .; D gene: .; J gene: TRBJ2-1; CDR3 DNA: TGCGCCAGCAGCTTGACGGGAGAAACCTACAATGAGCAGTTCTTC; CDR3 protein: CASSLTGETYNEQFF
CDR3 length: 15; V gene: TRBV12-2; clone size: .; D gene: .; J gene: TRBJ2-7; CDR3 DNA: TGTGCAAGTCGCTTTTGGATACAGGGTACAGACGAGCAGTACTTC; CDR3 protein: CASRFWIQGTDEQYF
CDR3 length: 14; V gene: TRBV27; clone size: .; D gene: TRBD2; J gene: TRBJ2-7; CDR3 DNA: TGTGCCAGCAGTCGGACTAGCGGGGGTTACGAGCAGTACTTC; CDR3 protein: CASSRTSGGYEQYF
CDR3 length: 15; V gene: TRBV5-1; clone size: many; D gene: .; J gene: TRBJ1-5; CDR3 DNA: TGCGCCAGCTCGGCGGAGGGGTCGGGCAATCAGCCCCAGCATTTT; CDR3 protein: CASSAEGSGNQPQHF
CDR3 length: 17; V gene: TRBV9; clone size: .; D gene: .; J gene: TRBJ2-2; CDR3 DNA: TGTGCCAGCAGCGTACTTGGAATGGGGGTGGTTCCCGGGGAGCTGTTTTTT; CDR3 protein: CASSVLGMGVVPGELFF
CDR3 length: 14; V gene: TRBV2; clone size: many; D gene: .; J gene: TRBJ2-5; CDR3 DNA: TGTGCCAGCGGCCTCAGGACAGAAGAAGAGACCCAGTACTTC; CDR3 protein: CASGLRTEEETQYF
CDR3 length: 15; V gene: TRBV28; clone size: medium-sized; D gene: .; J gene: TRBJ2-5; CDR3 DNA: TGTGCCAGCAGTTTGGGCGGCGCCGAGGGAGAGACCCAGTACTTC; CDR3 protein: CASSLGGAEGETQYF
CDR3 length: 12; V gene: TRBV6-2/TRBV6-3; clone size: medium-sized; D gene: .; J gene: TRBJ2-1; CDR3 DNA: TGTGCCAGCAGTCCCCTAGCAGGTGAGCAGTTCTTC; CDR3 protein: CASSPLAGEQFF
CDR3 length: 14; V gene: TRBV3-1; clone size: medium-sized; D gene: TRBD2; J gene: TRBJ2-5; CDR3 DNA: TGTGCCAGCAGCGCTCGGGGGGTCCAAGAGACCCAGTACTTC; CDR3 protein: CASSARGVQETQYF
CDR3 length: 14; V gene: TRBV12-3/TRBV12-4; clone size: many; D gene: .; J gene: TRBJ2-7; CDR3 DNA: TGTGCCAGCAGCCAGGGCGCCTCCTCCTACGAGCAGTACTTC; CDR3 protein: CASSQGASSYEQYF
CDR3 length: 14; V gene: TRBV7-2; clone size: many; D gene: .; J gene: TRBJ2-3; CDR3 DNA: TGTGCCAGCAGCTACCCCAGCCGCACAGATACGCAGTATTTT; CDR3 protein: CASSYPSRTDTQYF
CDR3 length: 16; V gene: TRBV4-3; clone size: many; D gene: .; J gene: TRBJ2-7; CDR3 DNA: TGCGCCAGCAGCCAAGAGCTTGTCGGCAGGGTGGGGGAGCAGTACTTC; CDR3 protein: CASSQELVGRVGEQYF
CDR3 length: 16; V gene: TRBV6-5; clone size: medium-sized; D gene: .; J gene: TRBJ2-3; CDR3 DNA: TGTGCCAGCAGTTACGTGCCCGGGAGCCTCCCAGATACGCAGTATTTT; CDR3 protein: CASSYVPGSLPDTQYF
CDR3 length: 14; V gene: TRBV7-2; clone size: medium-sized; D gene: .; J gene: TRBJ2-7; CDR3 DNA: TGTGCCAGCAGCTTGTTGCCAAATGACTACGAGCAGTACTTC; CDR3 protein: CASSLLPNDYEQYF
CDR3 length: 12; V gene: TRBV5-5; clone size: medium-sized; D gene: .; J gene: TRBJ1-1; CDR3 DNA: TGTGCCAGCAGCCCAGCGGGAGGTGCAGCTTTCTTT; CDR3 protein: CASSPAGGAAFF
CDR3 length: 18; V gene: TRBV13; clone size: medium-sized; D gene: TRBD1; J gene: TRBJ2-1; CDR3 DNA: TGTGCCAGCAGCTTACTGGGGTGGCGACAGGGCCGCCACAATGAGCAGTTCTTC; CDR3 protein: CASSLLGWRQGRHNEQFF
CDR3 length: 13; V gene: TRBV20-1; clone size: many; D gene: .; J gene: TRBJ1-6; CDR3 DNA: TGCAGTGCCCTGACAGATTCTGATTCACCCCTCCACTTT; CDR3 protein: CSALTDSDSPLHF
CDR3 length: 15; V gene: TRBV5-5; clone size: many; D gene: .; J gene: TRBJ1-5; CDR3 DNA: TGTGCCAGCAGCTTAAACGGACAGAACAATCAGCCCCAGCATTTT; CDR3 protein: CASSLNGQNNQPQHF
CDR3 length: 12; V gene: TRBV18; clone size: medium-sized; D gene: TRBD1; J gene: TRBJ1-1; CDR3 DNA: TGTGCCAGCTCACCCACAGGGGATGAAGCTTTCTTT; CDR3 protein: CASSPTGDEAFF
CDR3 length: 17; V gene: TRBV7-9; clone size: many; D gene: .; J gene: TRBJ2-3; CDR3 DNA: TGTGCCAGCAGCTTATTTAAGGGGAGAGGGGACACAGATACGCAGTATTTT; CDR3 protein: CASSLFKGRGDTDTQYF
CDR3 length: 14; V gene: TRBV5-1; clone size: medium-sized; D gene: TRBD1; J gene: TRBJ2-7; CDR3 DNA: TGCGCCAGCAGCCCCCGGGACAGCTCCTACGAGCAGTACTTC; CDR3 protein: CASSPRDSSYEQYF
CDR3 length: 18; V gene: TRBV5-1; clone size: few; D gene: .; J gene: TRBJ2-2; CDR3 DNA: TGCGCCAGCAGCTTGGAAGTCAGGGTAGTTACGAACACCGGGGAGCTGTTTTTT; CDR3 protein: CASSLEVRVVTNTGELFF